This entry lists 12 T cell receptor beta chains sequenced from one sample in a study of PD-1 blockade in mismatch repair-deficient tumors. Using immunoSEQ multiplex PCR, the repertoire was profiled, and TCRdb retains in-frame clones only, with some absent. Of 13,000 to 15,000 clones in the sample, approximately 80% are singletons; the top ten hold over 1.5%. Specimen: PBMCs, collected about 15 weeks after starting pembrolizumab. These receptors originate from an adult with mismatch repair-deficient cancer.

The chain couples TRBV5-6 to TRBJ2-1; 13 bases align to TRBD2. CDR1 is SGHDT and CDR2 is YYEEEE in the germline V gene. Trimming cost V 1 base and J 6 bases; bases outside gene matches: 4. The CDR3 loop spans 16 amino acids. CDR3 region: CASSLWGTSGINEQFF. In DNA form, the CDR3 reads TGTGCCAGCAGCTTGTGGGGGACTAGCGGGATCAATGAGCAGTTCTTC.

J is TRBJ2-7 and V is TRBV4-1, with D possibly being TRBD1 (5 bases). This CDR3 is built from 13 residues. Germline loops: CDR1 MGHRA, CDR2 YSYEKL. Trimming pared 0 bases from V and 9 bases from J, leaving 12 bases between. In nucleotides, the CDR3 is TGCGCCAGCAGCCAAGATACCAGGGATAGGCAGTACTTC. Translating gives CASSQDTRDRQYF.

J is TRBJ2-1 and V is TRBV27, with TRBD1 matching over 7 bases. The CDR3 sequence is 16 residues long. Trimming removed 5 bases from V and 3 bases from J; junction bases left unmatched: 10. Germline CDR1 MNHEY, CDR2 SMNVEV (reference sequence). This CDR3 reads CASSPAQGEHYNEQFF. For the CDR3, the DNA is TGTGCCAGCAGTCCCGCTCAGGGGGAGCACTACAATGAGCAGTTCTTC.

The chain joins TRBV10-3 to TRBJ2-1, with a possible D match to TRBD1 (6 bases). Looked up from germline, CDR1 is ENHRY and CDR2 is SYGVKD. V dropped 6 bases and J dropped 6 bases, with 21 bases sitting between them. The CDR3 has 16 residues. The CDR3 DNA is TGTGCCATCAGCGACTACCTGGTAGGACAGCCCAATGAGCAGTTCTTC. Translating gives CAISDYLVGQPNEQFF.

V and J are TRBV28 and TRBJ2-3, with TRBD2 matching over 8 bases. The CDR3 has 16 amino acids. Trimming took 3 bases from V and 5 from J; bases not matched to a gene: 10. Looked up from germline, CDR1 is MDHEN and CDR2 is SYDVKM. This CDR3 is CASSFSYGGRKDTQYF. The CDR3 DNA sequence: TGTGCCAGCAGTTTTTCTTACGGCGGGAGGAAAGATACGCAGTATTTT.

This clone appeared once. The J gene is TRBJ1-5, the V gene TRBV28; D remains ambiguous. CDR1 and CDR2 (germline): MDHEN, SYDVKM. Trimming pared 3 bases from V and 1 base from J, leaving 7 bases between. The CDR3 is 14 amino acids. CDR3 loop: CASSFGGSNQPQHF. In DNA form, the CDR3 reads TGTGCCAGCAGTTTTGGAGGGAGCAATCAGCCCCAGCATTTT.

The rearrangement links TRBV10-2 to TRBJ1-5; D remains ambiguous. The CDR3 has 14 amino acids. The V end was cut by 3 bases, the J end by 0 bases, with 6 bases between. The germline gives CDR1 WSHSY, CDR2 SAAADI. The CDR3 DNA reads as TGCGCCAGCAGTGACCCAGTTAGCAATCAGCCCCAGCATTTT. Translation: CASSDPVSNQPQHF.

The V gene is TRBV4-1, the J gene TRBJ1-5; no reliable D call. The CDR3 is 15 amino acids. Trimming left V 2 bases short and J 3 bases short, with 11 bases between. From germline, CDR1 is MGHRA and CDR2 YSYEKL. CDR3 region: CASSQSGGNNQPQHF. Here the CDR3 DNA reads TGCGCCAGCAGCCAATCGGGAGGGAACAATCAGCCCCAGCATTTT.

The chain is built from TRBV27 and TRBJ2-1; D not certain. CDR1 MNHEY and CDR2 SMNVEV come from the germline V gene (reference sequence). Trimming shortened V by 5 bases and J by 7 bases, and 12 bases separated the two germline ends. The CDR3 is 13 residues long. The CDR3 DNA is TGTGCCAGCAGTACTGACCACTATAATGAGCAGTTCTTC. It specifies CASSTDHYNEQFF.

The genes are TRBV7-6 and TRBJ2-2, with TRBD2 matching over 7 bases. The V gene end was trimmed by 2 bases and the J gene end by 2 bases; junction bases not matched to a gene: 2. CDR1 SGHVS and CDR2 FNYEAQ come from the germline V gene. This CDR3 has 15 residues. CDR3 in amino acids: CASSLTSDNTGELFF. The CDR3 DNA reads as TGTGCCAGCAGCTTAACTAGCGATAACACCGGGGAGCTGTTTTTT.

The chain combines TRBV5-5 with TRBJ1-4, with D perhaps TRBD1 (6 bases). Per the germline V gene, CDR1 is SGHKS and CDR2 is YYEKEE (reference sequence). The CDR3 has 17 residues. Trimming shortened V by 4 bases and J by 0 bases, and 16 bases separated the two germline ends. CDR3 nucleotide sequence: TGTGCCAGCAGCACCCAACCACAGGGCCCAACTAATGAAAAACTGTTTTTT. This codes for CASSTQPQGPTNEKLFF.

This clone was detected a few times. The CDR3 nucleotides are TGTGCCAGCAGCACCGGGACAGGTGGACCCTACGAGCAGTACTTC. Encoded protein: CASSTGTGGPYEQYF. The rearrangement uses TRBV7-6 and TRBJ2-7; 8 nucleotides align to TRBD1. Trimming at V came to 5 bases and at J to 2 bases, leaving 8 bases not matched to a gene. CDR3 length equals 15 residues. The germline V gene has CDR1 SGHVS and CDR2 FNYEAQ.